The present TCR beta chain was sequenced within a study of cytomegalovirus exposure and HLA in healthy donors. Study-wide background: Genotyping showed roughly 77% of 398 donors falling in the Caucasian-associated ancestry cluster.

Healthy bone marrow donors made up the donor group. Whole-study results and caveats: A later analysis reportedly found that, within productive TCRs, an Asian-associated ancestry cluster had fewer N-insertions than the mean observed across the approximately 670 donors. The authors enumerated 150 to 200 TCR beta chains as linked to cytomegalovirus.

Comments on this clone: As yet, its antigen is unknown.

CDR3 length equals 14 residues. Trimming left V 3 bases short and J 5 bases short, with 13 bases between. CDR1 and CDR2 from the germline V gene are MNHEY and SMNVEV (reference sequence). 60 Vbeta and 13 Jbeta primers were used in PCR. Measured with immunoSEQ multiplex PCR; TCRdb has only the in-frame clones, and not every one. The profile shows about 190,000 clones, 75% to 90% of them singletons. The TCR sequence derives from a man aged 35 to 55 in good health and CMV-seropositive. This chain links TRBV27 with TRBJ1-1, with D possibly TRBD1 on 6 matching bases. Material: PBMCs. CDR3 amino acids: CASSFGGQRTEAFF. The CDR3 nucleotides are TGTGCCAGCAGTTTTGGTGGACAGCGGACTGAAGCTTTCTTT.